A single TCR beta chain is shown here with its context. Construction of TCR beta libraries relied on iRepertoire HTBI primers and on Arm-PCR targeting CDR3 regions. TCRdb re-called the multiplex PCR reads with MiXCR, one entry per CDR3 protein. The table has roughly 610,000 distinct CDR3 sequences, roughly 15% seen once. The data belong to a study of regulatory T cells in long-lasting Graves disease. Germline CDR1 is DFQATT and CDR2 is SNEGSKA (reference sequence). This CDR3 contains 16 residues. V gave up 4 bases and J gave up 6 bases; unmatched junction bases: 13. Time point described: newly diagnosed GD, antithyroid drugs for less than 3 months. TCR sequences were obtained from RNA taken from PBMCs. These sequences were also reported in another study, on T cells in Graves' hyperthyroidism and ophthalmopathy.

The chain joins TRBV20-1 to TRBJ2-2, with 8 bases lining up with TRBD1. The input for sequencing was peripheral blood mononuclear cells (PBMCs), taken at new diagnosis, from a patient treated with antithyroid drugs. The receptor comes from a woman in her 30s with Graves disease. The DNA of the CDR3 is TGCAGTGCTATTCGACAGGGGAAGGGTGGTGCCGGGGAGCTGTTTTTT. Translating it yields CSAIRQGKGGAGELFF.